Listed here is a single TCR beta chain. Its target is unknown. This CDR3 spans 15 amino acids. Germline-derived CDR1 and CDR2 are SGHDN and FVKESK. Trimming removed 0 bases from V and 9 bases from J; junction bases left unmatched: 4. This specimen belongs to a study of blood T cells in healthy people across ages. Study results and limitations: It was found that TCR beta diversity correlated strongly with the percentage of naive T cells.

Through a sample-barcoded 5' primer and a J-beta primer mix, a second PCR was run for roughly 7 to 11 cycles. Every cDNA molecule bore a tag from a template-switch adaptor containing 12 random nucleotides. One entry per CDR3 protein results from TCRdb running MiXCR on the 5' RACE reads. This table holds hundreds of thousands of distinct CDR3 sequences, approximately 50% found once. V usage is TRBV14 and J usage is TRBJ1-6; 8 nucleotides match TRBD1. This TCR derives from an older woman in good health. The sequenced sample consisted of blood. The DNA for the CDR3 is TGTGCCAGCAGCCAAGATTGGACAGGGACTTCACCCCTCCACTTT. This encodes CASSQDWTGTSPLHF. Full variable domain (outside the CDR3, taken from reference TRBV14 and TRBJ1-6): EAGVTQFPSHSVIEKGQTVTLRCDPISGHDNLYWYRRVMGKEIKFLLHFVKESKQDESGMPNNRFLAERTGGTYSTLKVQPAELEDSGVYFCASSQDWTGTSPLHFGNGTRLTVT.